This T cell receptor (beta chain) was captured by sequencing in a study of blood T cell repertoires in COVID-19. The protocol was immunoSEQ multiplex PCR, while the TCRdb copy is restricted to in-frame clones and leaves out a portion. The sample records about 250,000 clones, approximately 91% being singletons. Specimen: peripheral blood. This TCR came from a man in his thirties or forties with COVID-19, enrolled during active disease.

Here the CDR3 DNA reads TGCGCCAGCAGCCAAGAGCATGCCCCAGGGACAGGGGGCGTCAATCAGCCCCAGCATTTT. Translating it yields CASSQEHAPGTGGVNQPQHF. The J gene is TRBJ1-5, the V gene TRBV4-1; TRBD1 matches at 12 bases. The CDR3 loop spans 20 amino acids. Trimming at V came to 0 bases and at J to 3 bases, leaving 12 bases not matched to a gene. Germline values: CDR1 MGHRA, CDR2 YSYEKL.